This is a list of T cell receptor beta chains from one sample in a study of OX40 agonist ivuxolimab in advanced cancers. Profiled with immunoSEQ multiplex PCR; TCRdb holds only in-frame clones, not every one. The sample has some 30,000 clones; roughly 86% are singletons. The sample in question was CD4+ or CD8+ T cells sorted from blood, obtained in a trial of the OX40 agonist ivuxolimab. These receptors all come from an adult with an advanced solid tumor such as melanoma, head and neck, liver or kidney cancer. The CDR3 runs from the conserved cysteine through the conserved F or W. A D gene is named only where the DNA matches it firmly. Clone sizes are given selectively: once, few, many, or a class where the clone is expanded.

d_call	v_call	clone_size	j_call	cdr3_aa	cdr3_nt
-	TRBV27	-	TRBJ1-1	CASSRVLMNTEAFF	TGTGCCAGCTCTAGGGTTTTGATGAACACTGAAGCTTTCTTT
-	TRBV12-1	-	TRBJ2-5	CASYFQGARETQYF	TGTGCCAGCTATTTCCAGGGGGCGCGGGAGACCCAGTACTTC
TRBD1	TRBV27	-	TRBJ2-7	CASSPHGQGAYEQYF	TGTGCCAGCAGCCCCCACGGACAGGGGGCCTACGAGCAGTACTTC
TRBD1	TRBV19	-	TRBJ1-5	CASSTWTGVDSNQPQHF	TGTGCCAGTAGTACGTGGACAGGGGTAGATAGCAATCAGCCCCAGCATTTT
TRBD2	TRBV15	-	TRBJ2-7	CATTVWRGNEQYF	TGTGCCACCACCGTTTGGCGGGGGAACGAGCAGTACTTC
-	TRBV4-3	-	TRBJ2-7	CASSQGGSYEQYF	TGCGCCAGCAGCCAAGGGGGTAGCTACGAGCAGTACTTC
TRBD2	TRBV5-6	-	TRBJ2-2	CASSLGLLAATNTGELFF	TGTGCCAGCAGCTTGGGCCTCCTAGCGGCCACGAACACCGGGGAGCTGTTTTTT
TRBD1	TRBV7-2	once	TRBJ2-2	CASFAEGAQGELFF	TGTGCCAGTTTCGCCGAGGGGGCTCAAGGGGAGCTGTTTTTT
TRBD2	TRBV27	-	TRBJ2-1	CASSLLSGSPSKQFF	TGTGCCAGCAGTTTACTTAGCGGGAGTCCTTCCAAGCAGTTCTTC
-	TRBV19	-	TRBJ1-3	CAIKLGNTIYF	TGTGCCATCAAGCTGGGAAACACCATATATTTT
-	TRBV6-1	-	TRBJ2-5	CASRRDGQETQYF	TGTGCCAGCAGGCGTGATGGCCAAGAGACCCAGTACTTC
-	TRBV7-2	-	TRBJ2-7	CASSLEKHFSYEQYF	TGTGCCAGCAGCTTAGAGAAACATTTCTCCTACGAGCAGTACTTC
-	TRBV7-3	-	TRBJ1-4	CASSYPGPYCAKLFF	TGTGCCAGCAGCTACCCGGGCCCATACTGTGCAAAACTGTTTTTT
TRBD1	TRBV7-2	-	TRBJ1-1	CASSLGQDRVVTEAFF	TGTGCCAGCAGCTTAGGACAGGACAGGGTGGTGACTGAAGCTTTCTTT
TRBD1	TRBV28	-	TRBJ2-2	CASSFEHRGNTGELFF	TGTGCCAGCAGTTTCGAACACAGGGGTAACACCGGGGAGCTGTTTTTT
-	TRBV10-1	-	TRBJ1-6	CASSESTGF	TGCGCCAGCAGTGAGTCAACGGGGTTT
-	TRBV7-9	few	TRBJ2-2	CASSLGGTGELFF	TGTGCCAGCAGCTTAGGGGGCACCGGGGAGCTGTTTTTT
TRBD1	TRBV5-8	once	TRBJ2-7	CASSPGTGFDEQYF	TGTGCCAGCAGTCCCGGGACAGGGTTCGACGAGCAGTACTTC
-	TRBV28	-	TRBJ2-1	CASSFGWTRGVNEQFF	TGTGCCAGCAGTTTCGGATGGACTAGGGGGGTCAATGAGCAGTTCTTC
TRBD1	TRBV19	-	TRBJ1-1	CASSIFPDRRNTEAFF	TGTGCCAGTAGTATATTTCCGGACAGGAGGAACACTGAAGCTTTCTTT